The clone carrying this T cell receptor beta chain was picked up many times. Arm-PCR of CDR3 regions and iRepertoire HTBI primers were used to build TCR beta libraries. Study processing details: Identification of gene segments yielded some 60 TRBV and about 14 TRBJ across samples. From the multiplex PCR reads, TCRdb called clonotypes with MiXCR, one entry per CDR3 protein. These V and J calls are TCRdb output, not the study's own analysis. The repertoire holds more than 450,000 distinct CDR3 sequences, with approximately 12% as singletons. Stated time point: newly diagnosed GD, antithyroid drugs for less than 3 months. Scientists built the TCR library using RNA that was extracted from PBMCs. The data originate from a study of regulatory T cells in long-lasting Graves disease. The length of the CDR3 is 15 residues. The junction had 3 bases not matched to a gene; V was cut back by 3 bases and J by 2 bases. Germline CDR1 reads SGHTA; CDR2 reads FQGNSA.

The data were also submitted as part of a second study, on T cells in Graves' hyperthyroidism and ophthalmopathy.

This sequence joins TRBV7-2 and TRBJ2-7, with 11 bases fitting TRBD2. The sequence came from a woman in her 30s with Graves disease. Material: peripheral blood mononuclear cells (PBMCs), obtained at new diagnosis, from a patient treated with antithyroid drugs. CDR3 region: CASSFQLAGAYEQYF. CDR3 nucleotides: TGTGCCAGCAGCTTCCAACTAGCGGGAGCCTACGAGCAGTACTTC. The full variable domain, rest sourced from reference TRBV7-2 and TRBJ2-7, is GAGVSQSPSNKVTEKGKDVELRCDPISGHTALYWYRQSLGQGLEFLIYFQGNSAPDKSGLPSDRFSAERTGGSVSTLTIQRTQQEDSAVYLCASSFQLAGAYEQYFGPGTRLTVT.